These 26 T cell receptor beta chains came from one sample sequenced in a study of T cells in severe cutaneous drug reactions. Carbamazepine had induced Stevens-Johnson syndrome or toxic epidermal necrolysis in the sequenced donors. Libraries were made by iRepertoire multiplex PCR with TCR subtype-specific primers for bulk and single-cell sequencing. Using the multiplex PCR reads, TCRdb records one entry per CDR3 protein without DNA. The repertoire table contains under 3,000 distinct CDR3 sequences. Material: cells from a skin blister. The source is a human donor with toxic epidermal necrolysis, a severe cutaneous drug reaction.

This clonotype is called medium-sized based on its frequency. V is TRBV11-1 and J is TRBJ1-1; TCRdb indicates TRBD1, and absent DNA this call remains unverified. The CDR3 has 14 amino acids. The germline V gene has CDR1 SGHAT and CDR2 FQDESV (reference sequence). This chain's CDR3 is CASSLRGPGTEAFF.

V and J are TRBV6-6 and TRBJ2-7; TCRdb reports TRBD1, a call that lacks DNA to check it against. Looked up from germline, CDR1 is MNHNY and CDR2 is SVGAGI (reference sequence). The CDR3 has 11 residues. The CDR3 region is CASTGGYEQYF.

The chain links TRBV2 to TRBJ2-1; the TRBD1 assignment by TCRdb is unverifiable without DNA. Germline lookup yields CDR1 SNHLY and CDR2 FYNNEI. This CDR3 region has 15 residues. CDR3 in amino acids: CASSRQVPSYNEQFF.

V and J are TRBV2 and TRBJ2-7. CDR1 SNHLY and CDR2 FYNNEI come from the germline V gene. The CDR3 length is 13 residues. CDR3 sequence: CASSEEVTSEQYF.

V is TRBV2 and J is TRBJ2-3; TCRdb names TRBD1, which stays unverified in the absence of DNA. Germline CDR1 is SNHLY and CDR2 is FYNNEI. The CDR3 runs to 14 residues. CDR3 region: CASSVDRGADTQYF.

The J gene is TRBJ2-2, the V gene TRBV28. There are 13 residues in the CDR3. The germline CDR1 and CDR2 sequences are MDHEN and SYDVKM. This CDR3 is CASSWGSTGELFF.

This clonotype is deemed medium-sized by its frequency. The chain links TRBV5-1 to TRBJ2-7; TCRdb picks TRBD1, but there is no DNA to check that call. This CDR3 is 13 amino acids long. Germline V gene data show CDR1 as SGHRS and CDR2 as YFSETQ. The CDR3 sequence is CASSRDNTYEQYF.

This chain uses TRBV2 with TRBJ2-1; TCRdb selects TRBD1, and the lack of DNA leaves this call unchecked. CDR1 and CDR2 (germline): SNHLY, FYNNEI. CDR3 length equals 13 residues. CDR3 sequence: CASSETGGNEQFF.

V usage is TRBV5-1 and J usage is TRBJ1-1; there is no DNA to check the TCRdb D call of TRBD1. This CDR3 spans 16 amino acids. The V gene's germline CDR1 is SGHRS and CDR2 YFSETQ. This chain's CDR3 is CASSSRGGTVNTEAFF.

The chain joins TRBV6-2 or TRBV6-3 to TRBJ2-3; TCRdb's assignment of TRBD1 cannot be checked, as there is no DNA. This CDR3 spans 17 amino acids. Germline loops: CDR1 MNHEY, CDR2 SVGEGT. CDR3 sequence: CASSYDRDFASTDTQYF.

The chain employs TRBV9 and TRBJ2-3; there is no DNA to check the TCRdb D call of TRBD2. Germline V lookup: CDR1 SGDLS, CDR2 YYNGEE. CDR3 length equals 15 residues. This CDR3 reads CASSLAGGPRDTQYF.

The rearrangement links TRBV20-1 to TRBJ2-1; the TRBD1 assignment by TCRdb is unverifiable without DNA. The CDR3 spans 13 residues. The germline CDR1 and CDR2 sequences are DFQATT and SNEGSKA (reference sequence). This CDR3 reads CSARRTGLVEQFF.

The rearrangement uses TRBV6-1 and TRBJ1-2; TCRdb designates TRBD1, a call that cannot be tested without DNA. The CDR3 has 16 residues. Per the germline V gene, CDR1 is MNHNS and CDR2 is SASEGT. CDR3 sequence: CASSGYDRGGNYGYTF.

CDR3 amino acids: CASSLARYEQYF. The gene calls are TRBV7-8 and TRBJ2-7. There are 12 residues in the CDR3. Germline CDR1 SGHVS, CDR2 FQNEAQ.

This sequence joins TRBV6-1 and TRBJ2-7; TCRdb lists TRBD1, though no DNA is available to test this call. CDR3 length equals 14 residues. Germline CDR1 is MNHNS and CDR2 is SASEGT. The CDR3 sequence: CASSGRTGVNEQYF.

The rearrangement uses TRBV15 and TRBJ2-5; TCRdb selects TRBD2, and the lack of DNA leaves this call unchecked. The CDR3 is 13 residues long. Germline CDR1 and CDR2: LNHNV and YYDKDF (reference sequence). The CDR3 spells CATSRGGYETQYF.

V is TRBV11-1 and J is TRBJ2-7. CDR3 size: 14 residues. Germline assignment: CDR1 SGHAT and CDR2 FQDESV (reference sequence). This CDR3 is CASSLLAGPYEQYF.

The chain joins TRBV30 to TRBJ1-1. CDR1 GTSNPN and CDR2 SVGIG come from the germline V gene (reference sequence). The CDR3 is 14 amino acids. CDR3 protein: CAWSVEAMNTEAFF.

This clonotype is medium-sized by frequency. The V call is TRBV25-1, the J call TRBJ2-5; TCRdb gives TRBD2 as the D gene, but with no DNA this cannot be confirmed. CDR3 size: 16 residues. Germline lookup yields CDR1 MGHDK and CDR2 SYGVNS. The CDR3 loop reads CASSEVSGGHQETQYF.

This rearrangement joins TRBV10-1 to TRBJ2-3; TCRdb reports TRBD1, a call that lacks DNA to check it against. In germline, CDR1 is WNHNN, CDR2 SYGVQD (reference sequence). The CDR3 length is 12 residues. The CDR3 here is CASSTQGNTQYF.

This chain uses TRBV18 with TRBJ2-7; TCRdb's D call of TRBD2 is untestable without DNA. The germline V gene encodes CDR1 KGHSH and CDR2 LQKENI. The CDR3 covers 14 residues. The CDR3 reads CASSPPRLVNEQYF.

This clonotype is identified as medium-sized from frequency. The rearrangement uses TRBV20-1 and TRBJ2-3. The germline V gene has CDR1 DFQATT and CDR2 SNEGSKA (reference sequence). CDR3 length: 16 residues. CDR3 loop: CSANPSTSVSTDTQYF.

The chain combines TRBV6-2 or TRBV6-3 with TRBJ2-1; TCRdb indicates TRBD2, and absent DNA this call remains unverified. Germline V gives CDR1 MNHEY, CDR2 SVGEGT. The CDR3 totals 13 residues. CDR3 in amino acids: CASSQAENNEQFF.

The chain carries TRBV30 and TRBJ1-2. CDR1 is GTSNPN, CDR2 SVGIG, per germline (reference sequence). The CDR3 is 14 amino acids. The CDR3 sequence: CAWIGSGPIYGYTF.

In terms of frequency, this clonotype is medium-sized (0.01 to 0.1%). The chain couples TRBV28 to TRBJ1-2. CDR1 is MDHEN and CDR2 is SYDVKM in the germline V gene. The CDR3 length is 12 residues. The CDR3 protein is CASSTTAYGYTF.

The chain is built from TRBV5-4 and TRBJ1-1; TCRdb calls TRBD1, which cannot be checked without DNA. CDR1 is SGHNT, CDR2 YYREEE, per germline (reference sequence). The CDR3 loop spans 16 amino acids. CDR3 sequence: CASSLPPGGQNTEAFF.